The 2 T cell receptor beta chains below were found in one sample sequenced in a study of CXCR3-negative and CXCR3-positive naive CD8 T cells. For these TCRs, the target antigens are not known. Through 5' RACE with UMI labels, the TRB cDNA libraries were prepared. TCRdb reprocessed the 5' RACE reads and reports one entry per CDR3 protein, with no DNA. The sample shows 130,000 or so distinct CDR3 sequences, and about 0.37% sits with its ten largest clones. General study points: CXCR3-expressing naive cells carried TRB CDR3s more hydrophobic than those of CXCR3-negative naive cells.

Sequencing used naive CXCR3+ CD8+ T cells from blood. Subset described: CD45RO-CCR7+CD27+CD95- naive CD8+ T cells expressing CXCR3 (TNR3+). These TCRs come from a human donor in good health. Some clones in this sample may be carry-over from other donors' samples.

The chain carries TRBV6-5 and TRBJ2-5. This CDR3 spans 14 amino acids. Germline CDR1 and CDR2: MNHEY and SVGAGI. The CDR3 sequence is CASSYRLSQETQYF.

The gene calls are TRBV4-1 and TRBJ2-5; TCRdb names TRBD1, which stays unverified in the absence of DNA. Germline V gene sequence: CDR1 MGHRA, CDR2 YSYEKL. The CDR3 is made up of 15 amino acids. CDR3: CASSQKQGRMETQYF.